This T cell receptor beta chain was recovered during a study of cytomegalovirus exposure and HLA in healthy donors. With regard to this clone: Its antigen is not identified.

Primers: 60 Vbeta forward and 13 Jbeta reverse. The repertoire was sequenced with immunoSEQ multiplex PCR; TCRdb's copy has only in-frame clones and lacks some. The table includes some 130,000 clones, roughly four fifths detected once. CDR1 and CDR2 from the germline V gene are SGHTS and YDEGEE. The V gene lost 1 base and the J gene lost 2 bases, with 10 bases spanning the gap. The CDR3 has 15 residues. Study outcomes and limitations: The HLA-A and HLA-B alleles of most subjects were reportedly predicted accurately from TCR beta sequences. Using a false discovery rate of 0.05, a later analysis showed that 16,951 TCR beta sequences were associated with HLA alleles.

This chain joins TRBV5-8 and TRBJ1-5; D is unclear. The sequenced sample was PBMCs. This clonotype was sampled from a woman between 40 and 50 years old in good health and CMV-seronegative. This CDR3 is CASSLRVYGNQPQHF. CDR3 nucleotides: TGTGCCAGCAGCTTGCGGGTTTACGGCAATCAGCCCCAGCATTTT.